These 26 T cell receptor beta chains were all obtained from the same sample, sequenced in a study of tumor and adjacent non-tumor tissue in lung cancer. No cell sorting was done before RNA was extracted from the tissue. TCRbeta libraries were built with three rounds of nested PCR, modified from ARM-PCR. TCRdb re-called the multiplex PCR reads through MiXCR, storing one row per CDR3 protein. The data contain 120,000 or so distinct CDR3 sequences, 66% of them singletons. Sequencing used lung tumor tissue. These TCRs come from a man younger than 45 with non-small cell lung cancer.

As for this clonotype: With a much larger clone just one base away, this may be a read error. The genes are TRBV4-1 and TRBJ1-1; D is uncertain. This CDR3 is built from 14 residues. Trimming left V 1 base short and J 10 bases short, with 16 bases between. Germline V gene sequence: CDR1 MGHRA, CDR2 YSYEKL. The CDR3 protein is CASSQGHTSARAFF. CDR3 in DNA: TGCGCCAGCAGCCAAGGACATACCTCGGCGCGAGCTTTCTTT.

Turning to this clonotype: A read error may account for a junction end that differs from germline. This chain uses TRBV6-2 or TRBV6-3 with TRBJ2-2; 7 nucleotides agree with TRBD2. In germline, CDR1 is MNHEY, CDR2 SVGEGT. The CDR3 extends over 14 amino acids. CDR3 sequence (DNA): TGTACCAGCAGTGCTAGCGGTGGGACCGGGGAGCTGTTTTTT. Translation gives CTSSASGGTGELFF.

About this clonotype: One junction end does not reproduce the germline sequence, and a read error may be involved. In DNA form, the CDR3 reads TGCATCGTGGACACAGGGGCAAACTCCTACGAGCAGTATTTC. This translates into CIVDTGANSYEQYF. This rearrangement joins TRBV29-1 to TRBJ2-7; TRBD1 agrees at 7 bases. This CDR3 contains 14 residues. Looked up from germline, CDR1 is SQVTM and CDR2 is ANQGSEA.

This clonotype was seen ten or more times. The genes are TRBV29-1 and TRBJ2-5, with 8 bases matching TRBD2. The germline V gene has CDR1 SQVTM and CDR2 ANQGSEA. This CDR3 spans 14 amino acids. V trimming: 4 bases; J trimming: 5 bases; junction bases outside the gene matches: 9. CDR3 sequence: CSVGFPGGQETQYF. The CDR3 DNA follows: TGCAGCGTTGGTTTCCCGGGGGGGCAGGAGACCCAGTACTTC.

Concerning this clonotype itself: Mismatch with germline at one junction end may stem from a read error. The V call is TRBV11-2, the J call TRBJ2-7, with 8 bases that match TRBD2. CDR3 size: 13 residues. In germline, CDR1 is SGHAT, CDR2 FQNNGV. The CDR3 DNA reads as TGTGCCAGCAGTGTAATAGCGGGGTACGAACAGTACTTC. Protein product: CASSVIAGYEQYF.

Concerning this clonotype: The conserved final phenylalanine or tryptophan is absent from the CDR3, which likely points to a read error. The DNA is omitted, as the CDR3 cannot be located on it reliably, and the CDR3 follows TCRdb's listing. CDR3 in amino acids: CASSYASSGNNSPLLI. V usage is TRBV6-5 and J usage is TRBJ1-6; the D segment call TRBD1 is taken from the table without a DNA check. CDR1 MNHEY and CDR2 SVGAGI come from the germline V gene. The CDR3 adds up to 16 amino acids, both ends counted.

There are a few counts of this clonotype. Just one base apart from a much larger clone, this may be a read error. The CDR3 DNA follows: TGTGTCAGTTGGGCGGGCTACGAGCAGTACTTC. Translating it yields CVSWAGYEQYF. The J gene is TRBJ2-7, the V gene TRBV6-5; weak D call: TRBD2 (5 bases). Germline lookup yields CDR1 MNHEY and CDR2 SVGAGI. This CDR3 contains 11 residues.

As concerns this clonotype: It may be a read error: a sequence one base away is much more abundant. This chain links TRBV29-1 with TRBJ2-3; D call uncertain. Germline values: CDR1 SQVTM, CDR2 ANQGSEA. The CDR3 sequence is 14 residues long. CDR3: CSIEDLDGTDTQYF. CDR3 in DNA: TGCAGCATTGAAGATCTGGACGGTACAGATACGCAGTATTTT.

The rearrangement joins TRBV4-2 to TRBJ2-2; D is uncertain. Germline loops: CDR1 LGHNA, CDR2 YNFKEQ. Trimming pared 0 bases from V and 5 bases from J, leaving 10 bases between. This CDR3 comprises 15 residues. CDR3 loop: CASSQEDNQTGELFF. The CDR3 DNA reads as TGTGCCAGCAGCCAAGAGGATAATCAGACCGGGGAGCTGTTTTTT.

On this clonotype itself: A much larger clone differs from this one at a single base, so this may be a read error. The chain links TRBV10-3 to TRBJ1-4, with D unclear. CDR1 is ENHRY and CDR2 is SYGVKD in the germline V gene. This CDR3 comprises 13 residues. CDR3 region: CAISEGQNEQLFF. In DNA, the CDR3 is TGTGCCATCAGTGAGGGTCAAAATGAACAACTGTTTTTT.

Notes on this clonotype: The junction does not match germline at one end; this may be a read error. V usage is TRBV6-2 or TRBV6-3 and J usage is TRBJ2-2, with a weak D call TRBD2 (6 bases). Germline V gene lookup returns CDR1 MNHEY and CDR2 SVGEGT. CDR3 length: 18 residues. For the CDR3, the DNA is TGTCCCAGCAGTTACCCCACCCGGGGGATGGTTAACACAGGGGAGCTGTTTTTT. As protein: CPSSYPTRGMVNTGELFF.

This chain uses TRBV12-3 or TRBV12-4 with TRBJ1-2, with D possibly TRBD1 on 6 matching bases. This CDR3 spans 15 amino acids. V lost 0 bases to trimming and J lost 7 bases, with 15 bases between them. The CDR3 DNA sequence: TGTGCCAGCAGTTTAGCGCCGGGGGCACTTGCTGGCTACACCTTC. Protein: CASSLAPGALAGYTF.

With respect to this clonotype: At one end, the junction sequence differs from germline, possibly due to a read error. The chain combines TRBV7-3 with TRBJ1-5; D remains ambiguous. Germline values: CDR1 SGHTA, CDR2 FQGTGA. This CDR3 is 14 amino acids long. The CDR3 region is CANSLGGCNQPQHF. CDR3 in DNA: TGTGCCAACAGCCTGGGAGGGTGTAATCAGCCCCAGCATTTT.

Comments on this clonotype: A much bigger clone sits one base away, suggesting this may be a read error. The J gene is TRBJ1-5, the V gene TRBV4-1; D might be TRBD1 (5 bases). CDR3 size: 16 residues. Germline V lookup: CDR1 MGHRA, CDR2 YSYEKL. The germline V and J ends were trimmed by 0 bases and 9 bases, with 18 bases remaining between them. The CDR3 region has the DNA TGCGCCAGCAGCCAAGATGGCTCAGGGAACCTTCCGCCCCAGCATTTT. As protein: CASSQDGSGNLPPQHF.

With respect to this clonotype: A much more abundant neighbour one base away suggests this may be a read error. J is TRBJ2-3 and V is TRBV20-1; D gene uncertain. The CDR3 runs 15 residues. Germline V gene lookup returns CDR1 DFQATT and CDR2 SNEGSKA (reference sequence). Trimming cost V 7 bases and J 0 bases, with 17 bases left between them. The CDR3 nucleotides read TGCAGTGTTTTCCGACTCCCAGGAAGCACAGATACGCAGTATTTT. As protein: CSVFRLPGSTDTQYF.

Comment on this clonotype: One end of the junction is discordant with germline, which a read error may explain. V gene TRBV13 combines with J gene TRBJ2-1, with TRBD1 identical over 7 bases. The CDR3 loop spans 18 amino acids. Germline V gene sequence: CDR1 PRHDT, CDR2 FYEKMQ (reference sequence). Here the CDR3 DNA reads TGTGTCAGCAGTCCATGGGGGACAGAGGATTGGGCGTACAATGAGCAGCTCTTC. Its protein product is CVSSPWGTEDWAYNEQLF. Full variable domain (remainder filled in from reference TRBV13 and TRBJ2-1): AAGVIQSPRHLIKEKRETATLKCYPIPRHDTVYWYQQGPGQDPQFLISFYEKMQSDKGSIPDRFSAQQFSDYHSELNMSSLELGDSALYFCVSSPWGTEDWAYNEQLFGPGTRLTVL.

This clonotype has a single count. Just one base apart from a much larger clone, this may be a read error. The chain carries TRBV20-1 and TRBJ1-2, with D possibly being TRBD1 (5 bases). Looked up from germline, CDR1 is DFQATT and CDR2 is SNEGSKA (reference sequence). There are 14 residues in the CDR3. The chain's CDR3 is CSARGRGEWDGHTF. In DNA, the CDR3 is TGCAGTGCTAGGGGGAGGGGTGAGTGGGATGGCCACACCTTC.

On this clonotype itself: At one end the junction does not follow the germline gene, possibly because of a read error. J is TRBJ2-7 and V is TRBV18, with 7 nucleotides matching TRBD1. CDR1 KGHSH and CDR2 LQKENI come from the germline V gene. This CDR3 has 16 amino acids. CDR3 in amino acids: CASSPSPGQIAHEQYF. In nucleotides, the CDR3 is TGTGCCAGCTCACCTTCGCCGGGACAGATCGCCCACGAACAGTACTTC.

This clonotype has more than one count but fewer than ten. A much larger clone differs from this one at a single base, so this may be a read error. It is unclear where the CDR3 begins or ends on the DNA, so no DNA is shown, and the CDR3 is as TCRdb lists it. CDR3 region: CASSQFGGGTYEQCF. The chain recombines TRBV4-1 with TRBJ2-7; TRBD2 is taken as the D call from the table, unchecked against the DNA. The CDR3 is 15 residues long, counting both termini. Germline V gene data show CDR1 as MGHRA and CDR2 as YSYEKL.

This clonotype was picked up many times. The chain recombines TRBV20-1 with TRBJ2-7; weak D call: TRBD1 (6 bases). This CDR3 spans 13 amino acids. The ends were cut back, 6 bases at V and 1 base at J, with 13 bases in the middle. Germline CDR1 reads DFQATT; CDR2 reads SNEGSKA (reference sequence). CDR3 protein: CSASPGTSYEQYF. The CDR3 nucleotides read TGCAGTGCCTCTCCCGGGACATCCTACGAGCAGTACTTC.

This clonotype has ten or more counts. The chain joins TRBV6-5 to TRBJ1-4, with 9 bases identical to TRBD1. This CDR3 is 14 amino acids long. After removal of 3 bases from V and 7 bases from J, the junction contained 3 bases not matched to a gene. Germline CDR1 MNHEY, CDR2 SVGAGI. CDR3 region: CASSYGTGSEKLFF. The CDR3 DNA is TGTGCCAGCAGTTATGGGACAGGGTCTGAAAAACTGTTTTTT.

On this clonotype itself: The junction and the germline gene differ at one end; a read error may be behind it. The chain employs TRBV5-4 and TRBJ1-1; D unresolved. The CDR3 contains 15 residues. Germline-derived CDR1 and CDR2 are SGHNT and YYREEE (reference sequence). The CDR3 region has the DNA TGTGCCAGCAGCCCGACGGTTCCGGGCCTCACTGGAGCTTTCTTT. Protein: CASSPTVPGLTGAFF.

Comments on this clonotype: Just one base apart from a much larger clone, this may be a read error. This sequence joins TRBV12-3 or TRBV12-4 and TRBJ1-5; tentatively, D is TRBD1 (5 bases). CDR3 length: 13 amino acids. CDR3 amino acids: CASSPGPNRPQHF. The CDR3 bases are TGTGCCAGCAGTCCGGGACCCAATCGGCCCCAGCATTTT.

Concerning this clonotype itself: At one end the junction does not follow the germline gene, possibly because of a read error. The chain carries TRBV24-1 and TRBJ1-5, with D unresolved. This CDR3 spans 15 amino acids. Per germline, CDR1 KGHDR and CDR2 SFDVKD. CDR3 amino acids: CAASDSNRYNQPQHF. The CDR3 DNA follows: TGTGCCGCCAGTGATTCCAATAGATACAATCAGCCCCAGCATTTT.

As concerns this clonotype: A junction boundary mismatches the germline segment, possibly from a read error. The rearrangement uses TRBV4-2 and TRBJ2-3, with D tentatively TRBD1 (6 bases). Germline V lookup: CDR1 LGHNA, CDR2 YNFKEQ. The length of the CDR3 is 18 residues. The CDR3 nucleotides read TGTGCCAGCAGCCAAGGGGGAGTCCCAGGACAGAGTGCAGATACGAAGTTTTTT. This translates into CASSQGGVPGQSADTKFF.

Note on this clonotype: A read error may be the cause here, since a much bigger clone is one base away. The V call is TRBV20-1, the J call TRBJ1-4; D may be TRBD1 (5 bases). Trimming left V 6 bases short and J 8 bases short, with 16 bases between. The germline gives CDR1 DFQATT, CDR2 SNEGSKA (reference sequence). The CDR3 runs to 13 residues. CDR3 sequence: CSAWGPRWEKLFF. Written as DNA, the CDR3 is TGCAGTGCCTGGGGACCCCGTTGGGAAAAACTGTTTTTT.